This TCR beta chain was captured by sequencing in a study of blood T cell repertoires in COVID-19. This CDR3 region has 14 residues. V was trimmed by 4 bases and J by 3 bases, leaving 13 bases between them. Germline lookup yields CDR1 SGHRS and CDR2 YFSETQ. Per the authors' pipeline: Estimated nucleated cell counts came from reference gene primer amplification. Libraries were prepared by immunoSEQ multiplex PCR; TCRdb keeps only in-frame clonotypes and omits some of them. The D gene and trimming were derived from the DNA, and the V and J assignments and clone size from that table. The data hold 130,000 or so clones, with about four fifths observed a single time.

The V gene is TRBV5-1, the J gene TRBJ2-5; TRBD1 might be the D (6 bases). This TCR came from a woman aged 55 to 70 with acute or convalescent COVID-19. Sequencing was done on a sample of peripheral blood. CDR3 sequence: CASSLTPGEETQYF. The CDR3 DNA reads TGCGCCAGCAGCCTCACCCCAGGGGAAGAGACCCAGTACTTC.